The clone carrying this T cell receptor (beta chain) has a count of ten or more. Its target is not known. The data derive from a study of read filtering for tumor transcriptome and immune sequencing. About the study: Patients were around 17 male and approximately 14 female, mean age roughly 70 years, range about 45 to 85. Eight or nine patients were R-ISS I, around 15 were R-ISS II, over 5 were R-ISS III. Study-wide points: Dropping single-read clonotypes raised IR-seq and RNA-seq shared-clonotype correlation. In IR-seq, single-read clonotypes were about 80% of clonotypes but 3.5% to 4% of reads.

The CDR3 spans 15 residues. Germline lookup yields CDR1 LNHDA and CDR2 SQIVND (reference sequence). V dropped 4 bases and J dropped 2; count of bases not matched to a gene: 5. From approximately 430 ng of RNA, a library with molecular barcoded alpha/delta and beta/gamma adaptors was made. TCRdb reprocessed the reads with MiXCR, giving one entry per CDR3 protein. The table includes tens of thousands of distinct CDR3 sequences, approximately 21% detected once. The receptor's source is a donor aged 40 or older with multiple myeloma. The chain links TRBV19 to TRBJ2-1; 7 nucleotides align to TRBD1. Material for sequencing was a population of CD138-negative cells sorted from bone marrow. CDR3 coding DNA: TGTGCCAGTAGTAGGTTCGGGACAGCCTACAATGAGCAGTTCTTC. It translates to CASSRFGTAYNEQFF. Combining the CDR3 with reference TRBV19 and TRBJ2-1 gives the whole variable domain DGGITQSPKYLFRKEGQNVTLSCEQNLNHDAMYWYRQDPGQGLRLIYYSQIVNDFQKGDIAEGYSVSREKKESFPLTVTSAQKNPTAFYLCASSRFGTAYNEQFFGPGTRLTVL.